These T cell receptor beta chains were read from a single sample in a study of liver allograft versus peripheral blood T cells. TCRdb redid the calling of the reads with MiXCR, one entry per CDR3 protein. The repertoire holds 7,400 or so distinct CDR3 sequences, with approximately 15% as singletons. The receptors were gathered from a human patient who had a liver transplant. Some of the T cells might come from the graft donor. CDR3s include the opening cysteine and the closing phenylalanine or tryptophan. A D gene is named only where the DNA matches it firmly. Not all rows give a size; the values are once, few, many and, for expanded clones, a class.

v_gene,j_gene,abundance,d_gene,CDR3nt,CDR3aa
TRBV12-3/TRBV12-4,TRBJ1-6,medium-sized,.,TGTGCCAGCAGTTTTGGGGGGTCCTATAATTCACCCCTCCACTTT,CASSFGGSYNSPLHF
TRBV12-3/TRBV12-4,TRBJ1-2,few,.,TGTGCCAGCAGTTTGGTCAGTTCCTATGGCTACACCTTC,CASSLVSSYGYTF
TRBV6-2/TRBV6-3,TRBJ2-7,medium-sized,TRBD2,TGTGCCAGCAGATCCTGGGGGGGTGTCCACGAGCAGTACTTC,CASRSWGGVHEQYF
TRBV6-6,TRBJ1-5,medium-sized,.,TGTGCCAGCAGGATTAGCAATCAGCCCCAGCATTTT,CASRISNQPQHF
TRBV30,TRBJ1-5,.,.,TGTGCCTGGAGTGTAGGGGGGGGGCCATATAGCAATCAGCCCCAGCATTTT,CAWSVGGGPYSNQPQHF
TRBV6-5,TRBJ1-2,many,.,TGTGCCAGCAGTTATGGGTTTTTCTATGGCTACACCTTC,CASSYGFFYGYTF
TRBV6-1,TRBJ1-1,medium-sized,.,TGTGCCAGCAGTGTTAATGGGGGCTCGAACACTGAAGCTTTCTTT,CASSVNGGSNTEAFF
TRBV28,TRBJ1-2,medium-sized,TRBD1,TGTGCCAGCACCTTCACCGGGACAGGGGTCGGCTACACCTTC,CASTFTGTGVGYTF
TRBV10-3,TRBJ2-1,medium-sized,TRBD2,TGTGCCATCAGTGAGTCAGCGGGGCTGTCTTTTGGGGAGCAGTTCTTC,CAISESAGLSFGEQFF
TRBV6-5,TRBJ1-1,medium-sized,.,TGTGCCAGCAGTCGTAGGGTCGACACTGAAGCTTTCTTT,CASSRRVDTEAFF
TRBV12-3/TRBV12-4,TRBJ1-5,.,TRBD1,TGTGCCAGCAGCCCGACAGGGCTGGATTCGGGGAATCAGCCCCAGCATTTT,CASSPTGLDSGNQPQHF
TRBV27,TRBJ1-1,.,.,TGTGCCAGCAGGGATCCGGGGAGTACGAAGGCTTTCTTT,CASRDPGSTKAFF
TRBV2,TRBJ1-4,.,.,TGTGCCAGCAGCGGGGATAGAGGGGGGGGTGAAAAACTGTTTTTT,CASSGDRGGGEKLFF
TRBV10-3,TRBJ2-7,.,.,TGTGCCATCAGGGGAGGGACAGAGAGCTCCTACGAGCAGTACTTC,CAIRGGTESSYEQYF
TRBV6-5,TRBJ2-3,many,.,TGTGCCAGCAGTTACTCGGGTGGAACAGATACGCAGTATTTT,CASSYSGGTDTQYF
TRBV19,TRBJ1-2,many,.,TGTGCCAGTAGTATACAGGGTGTCGGGTATGGCTACACCTTC,CASSIQGVGYGYTF
TRBV30,TRBJ1-4,.,.,TGTGCCTGGAGTGGGGGATGGAGTGAAAAACTGTTTTTT,CAWSGGWSEKLFF
TRBV7-2,TRBJ1-1,medium-sized,.,TGTGCCAGCAGCTACGGGACGGCGAACACTGAAGCTTTCTTT,CASSYGTANTEAFF
TRBV10-1,TRBJ2-7,.,.,TGCGCCAGCAGTGAGTCCGGCCGGGACGAGCAGTACTTC,CASSESGRDEQYF
TRBV20-1,TRBJ1-5,many,.,TGCAGTGCCCAGGGTCCTAGGAGCAATCAGCCCCAGCATTTT,CSAQGPRSNQPQHF